This record concerns one TCR beta chain sequence. V lost 6 bases and J lost 3, with 22 bases in between. Per germline, CDR1 DFQATT and CDR2 SNEGSKA (reference sequence). This CDR3 has 16 residues. This record comes from a study of blood T cells in healthy people across ages. The authors ran a second PCR of about 6 to 11 cycles using a sample-barcoded 5' primer and a J-beta primer mix. Each CDR3 protein is one row after TCRdb ran MiXCR on the 5' RACE reads. The profile covers 730,000 or so distinct CDR3 sequences, with around 40% appearing a single time and roughly 19% taken by the ten largest. Total RNA, at least 5 micrograms per sample, came from PBMCs.

This receptor was obtained from a woman aged 60 to 75 in good health. The chain carries TRBV20-1 and TRBJ2-3, with TRBD2 as a possible D gene (6 bases). Source material: blood. The CDR3 region has the DNA TGCAGTGCAATTTGGGCCGGGACTTCCATGACAGATACGCAGTATTTT. Its translation: CSAIWAGTSMTDTQYF.